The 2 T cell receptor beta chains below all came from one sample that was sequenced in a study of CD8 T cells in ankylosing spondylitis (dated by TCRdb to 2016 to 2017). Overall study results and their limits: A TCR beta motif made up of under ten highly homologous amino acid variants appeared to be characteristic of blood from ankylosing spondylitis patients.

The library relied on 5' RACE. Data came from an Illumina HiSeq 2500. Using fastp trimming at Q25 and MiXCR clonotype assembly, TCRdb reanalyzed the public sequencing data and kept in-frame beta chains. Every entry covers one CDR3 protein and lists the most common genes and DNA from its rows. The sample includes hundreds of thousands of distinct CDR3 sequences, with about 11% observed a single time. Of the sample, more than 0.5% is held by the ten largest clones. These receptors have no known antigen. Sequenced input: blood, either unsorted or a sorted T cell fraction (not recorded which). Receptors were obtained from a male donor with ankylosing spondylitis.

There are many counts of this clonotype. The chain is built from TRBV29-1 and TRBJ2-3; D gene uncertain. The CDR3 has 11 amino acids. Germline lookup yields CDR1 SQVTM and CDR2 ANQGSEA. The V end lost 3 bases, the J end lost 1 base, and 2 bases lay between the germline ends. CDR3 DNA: TGCAGCGTTGATGGCACAGATACGCAGTATTTT. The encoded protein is CSVDGTDTQYF.

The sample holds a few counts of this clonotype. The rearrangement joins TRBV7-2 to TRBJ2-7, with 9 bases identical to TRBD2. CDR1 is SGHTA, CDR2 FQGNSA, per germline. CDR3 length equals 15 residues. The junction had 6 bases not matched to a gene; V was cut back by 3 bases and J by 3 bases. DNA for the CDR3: TGTGCCAGCAGCTTCCAAGGACTAGCGTACTACGAGCAGTACTTC. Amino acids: CASSFQGLAYYEQYF. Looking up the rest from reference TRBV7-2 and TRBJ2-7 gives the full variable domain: GAGVSQSPSNKVTEKGKDVELRCDPISGHTALYWYRQSLGQGLEFLIYFQGNSAPDKSGLPSDRFSAERTGGSVSTLTIQRTQQEDSAVYLCASSFQGLAYYEQYFGPGTRLTVT.